A selection of T cell receptor beta chains follows, all from one sample in a study of shared clonotypes between healthy human individuals. The table came from immunoSEQ multiplex PCR; TCRdb's copy has only in-frame clones and leaves some out. The table records about 1 million clones, 65% to 75% of them present only once. The sample consisted of memory CD4+ T cells sorted from blood. The receptor set was obtained from a man aged 18 to 30 in good health. Each CDR3 is given with its conserved first and last residue. The order of the fields is J gene, V gene, CDR3 protein.

J gene: TRBJ1-2; V gene: TRBV6-5; CDR3 protein: CASSPGQGRYTF
J gene: TRBJ1-6; V gene: TRBV4-1; CDR3 protein: CASSQDLQSSYNSPLHF
J gene: TRBJ1-6; V gene: TRBV30; CDR3 protein: CAWSGPSGSPLHF
J gene: TRBJ2-1; V gene: TRBV10-2; CDR3 protein: CASSGIAGAPPPFF
J gene: TRBJ2-7; V gene: TRBV9; CDR3 protein: CASSEGTGTSSSYEQYF
J gene: TRBJ1-1; V gene: TRBV28; CDR3 protein: CASSPSSEAFF
J gene: TRBJ2-5; V gene: TRBV10-3; CDR3 protein: CAISLGETQYF
J gene: TRBJ1-5; V gene: TRBV11-2; CDR3 protein: CASSQAAGSSNQPQHF
J gene: TRBJ2-1; V gene: TRBV19; CDR3 protein: CASTETGTHFRKFF
J gene: TRBJ2-3; V gene: TRBV7-9; CDR3 protein: CASSLGPNTDTQYF
J gene: TRBJ1-6; V gene: TRBV4-1; CDR3 protein: CASSQAGTPKYNSPLHF
J gene: TRBJ1-5; V gene: TRBV6-5; CDR3 protein: CASSSTDPRNQPQHF
J gene: TRBJ1-1; V gene: TRBV4-1; CDR3 protein: CASSSRTGGNTEAFF
J gene: TRBJ2-5; V gene: TRBV5-4; CDR3 protein: CASSKDGTNQETQYF
J gene: TRBJ1-4; V gene: TRBV28; CDR3 protein: CASSFADEKLFF
J gene: TRBJ2-7; V gene: TRBV5-4; CDR3 protein: CASSLGRNYEQYF
J gene: TRBJ2-7; V gene: TRBV5-1; CDR3 protein: CASSLTGSHEQYF
J gene: TRBJ1-2; V gene: TRBV30; CDR3 protein: CAWSPGKGYTF
J gene: TRBJ1-3; V gene: TRBV9; CDR3 protein: CASSVEVTGPGNTIYF
J gene: TRBJ1-3; V gene: TRBV18; CDR3 protein: CASSPPNRAGNTIYF
J gene: TRBJ2-1; V gene: TRBV6-1; CDR3 protein: CASRGNTNHNEQFF
J gene: TRBJ2-1; V gene: TRBV19; CDR3 protein: CASSPSGTSYNEQFF
J gene: TRBJ1-5; V gene: TRBV18; CDR3 protein: CASSPHREQPQHF
J gene: TRBJ2-3; V gene: TRBV30; CDR3 protein: CAWSGTGKMTQYF
J gene: TRBJ2-7; V gene: TRBV4-3; CDR3 protein: CASSQAALTSYEQYF